This T cell receptor (beta chain) was observed in a study of CD8+CD57+ T cells in acquired aplastic anemia (dated by TCRdb to 2017 to 2018). In terms of the full investigation: Extracted DNA from sorted CD4+ and CD8+ cells averaged around 3.3 ug, ranging from about 0.17 to 30 ug. A CD8+CD57+ expansion meant a frequency higher than the mean frequency seen in healthy subjects.

Genomic DNA served as template for TCR beta VDJ combination and CDR3 sequence profiling. TCR repertoire sequencing was run on an Illumina HiSeq 2000. Per the original workflow: TRBV/TRBJ rearrangement plots, CDR3 size and DJ length profiles, and Simpson's diversity index were used to evaluate the repertoires. Whichever DNA sequence was most abundant in the deep sequencing data was defined as the immunodominant clone. CDR3 amino acid sequences were checked for sharing between subjects and were compared against published repertoires and the VDJdb database. TCRdb cleaned the public reads at Q25 with fastp, built clones with MiXCR and kept in-frame beta chains. Rows merge per CDR3 protein into single entries with the most common DNA and genes. TCRdb, rather than the study authors, made the V and J calls. The sample records about 160,000 distinct CDR3 sequences, under 55% of which are singletons. The ten most abundant clones make up 2.5% to 3% of the sample.

Counted from cysteine to phenylalanine, this CDR3 has 13 amino acids. Kept here is only the CDR3 DNA, which spans 39 bases and is read in frame from base 1. CDR1 and CDR2 (MNHEY, SMNVEV) derive from the germline V gene (reference sequence). Germline trimming amounts to 6 bases on V and 2 bases on J, with 2 as the count of junction bases outside the gene matches. Flow cytometry had shown CD8+CD57+ cell expansion in the patients selected for sequencing. Severe acquired aplastic anemia was diagnosed in all patients according to International Study of Aplastic Anemia and Agranulocytosis and Camitta criteria. Patients had received no therapy at the time of blood sampling. In this study, sorted CD4+ and CD8+ T cells from the blood of healthy subjects and of severe aplastic anemia patients had their TCR repertoires deep-sequenced. Patients were enrolled in the USA under clinicaltrials.gov protocols 00001620, 01623167, 00001397, 00071045, 00081523 and 00961064. Ficoll-Paque density gradient centrifugation was used to isolate peripheral blood mononuclear cells. Before DNA extraction, CD4+ and CD8+ T cells were sorted by FACS or by magnetic beads.

Beyond this particular receptor, the publication reports: Approximately 31 CD8+ CDR3 sequences were found in both patients and controls but appeared to be highly expressed in patients and within the immunodominant clones of the patients. No significant difference in CD8+ Simpson's diversity was found between patients and healthy controls (P=0.060).

This clonotype was recorded many times. No cognate antigen has been identified for it. The record has no base qualities; no much larger clone is one base away. The sample consisted of sorted CD4+, CD8+, or CD8+CD57+ T cells (not recorded which) from PBMCs. The TCR sequence derives from a human donor with aplastic anemia. The chain is made from TRBV27 and TRBJ2-7, with TRBD2 identical over 9 junction bases. The CDR3 corresponds to CASRRTSAYEQYF. In nucleotides, the sequence is TGTGCCAGCAGGCGGACTAGCGCCTACGAGCAGTACTTC.